The clone carrying this T cell receptor (beta chain) was observed a single time. The sample belongs to a study of control samples from healthy donors and cancer patients. Assay used: immunoSEQ multiplex PCR; TCRdb lists only in-frame clones, some missing. The table includes 35,000 to 50,000 clones, approximately 89% detected once. This receptor was taken from a woman aged 55-70 years with lung cancer. Sequenced sample: PBMCs.

The CDR3 DNA follows: TGTGCCAGCAGCTTAGAAAGACTAGCGGGAGGTCTCGAGCAGTACTTC. Encoded protein: CASSLERLAGGLEQYF. The J gene is TRBJ2-7, the V gene TRBV7-9, with 13 bases matching TRBD2. The germline V gene encodes CDR1 SEHNR and CDR2 FQNEAQ (reference sequence). The V and J ends lost 1 base and 6 bases, in that order; junction bases with no gene match: 6. The CDR3 sequence is 16 residues long.